This TCR beta chain was found in a study of T cells after posttransplantation cyclophosphamide. The study, taken as a whole, reports: Blood and skin or GI T cell repertoires showed limited TRB overlap. Recipient CMV seropositivity and CMV reactivation strongly tracked TRB clonality. Later blood repertoires were often dominated by clones from the donor CD8+ memory compartment.

Treatment was busulfan-fludarabine conditioning, a marrow graft, and cyclophosphamide on days +3 and +4. Libraries were prepared by immunoSEQ multiplex PCR; TCRdb keeps only in-frame clonotypes and omits some of them. The sample includes 500 or so clones, roughly nine tenths of them seen just once. The CDR3 is 14 residues long. Per germline, CDR1 MDHEN and CDR2 SYDVKM. V lost 5 bases to trimming and J lost 7 bases, with 17 bases between them. Concerning this clone: What it recognizes is unknown.

Here the sequenced sample was CD4+ T cells sorted from blood, taken after allogeneic stem cell transplant with posttransplant cyclophosphamide. The sequence was obtained from a female patient aged 50-59 years who received an allogeneic stem cell transplant from a related donor, was CMV-positive, and had no GVHD. Some T cells could come from the graft donor. V usage is TRBV28 and J usage is TRBJ2-5; D is possibly TRBD1 (5 bases). The CDR3 nucleotides are TGTGCCAGCAGTGCTCCTCTCCAGGGCGGGACCCAGTACTTC. Translated, it gives CASSAPLQGGTQYF.